Following are 25 T cell receptor beta chains from one sample sequenced in a study of OX40 agonist ivuxolimab in advanced cancers. Libraries were prepared by immunoSEQ multiplex PCR; TCRdb keeps only in-frame clonotypes and omits some of them. The sample yields about 75,000 clones, roughly nine tenths seen once. The sequences come from CD4+ or CD8+ T cells sorted from blood, collected in a trial of the OX40 agonist ivuxolimab. These receptor sequences come from an adult with an advanced solid tumor such as melanoma, head and neck, liver or kidney cancer.

The chain has TRBV11-1 and TRBJ2-3, with TRBD1 as a possible D gene (6 bases). The CDR3 consists of 14 residues. The germline V and J ends were trimmed by 4 bases and 2 bases, with 10 bases remaining between them. Germline CDR1 reads SGHAT; CDR2 reads FQDESV (reference sequence). This chain's CDR3 is CASSYNRDTDTQYF. The CDR3 DNA reads as TGTGCCAGCAGCTATAACAGGGACACAGATACGCAGTATTTT. Variable domain in full (rest from reference TRBV11-1 and TRBJ2-3): EAEVAQSPRYKITEKSQAVAFWCDPISGHATLYWYRQILGQGPELLVQFQDESVVDDSQLPKDRFSAERLKGVDSTLKIQPAELGDSAMYLCASSYNRDTDTQYFGPGTRLTVL.

J is TRBJ2-7 and V is TRBV6-6, with D tentatively TRBD2 (6 bases). Germline CDR1 and CDR2: MNHNY and SVGAGI (reference sequence). Trimming took 6 bases from V and 5 from J, leaving 17 bases between them. The CDR3 is 14 residues long. The CDR3 DNA reads TGTGCCAGCAGGAGGGTGGAGGGTGTCGACGAGCAGTACTTC. Translation gives CASRRVEGVDEQYF.

In DNA, the CDR3 is TGTGCCAGCAGGAGGGAGGGAGTAGGGGAGCTGTTTTTT. Protein sequence: CASRREGVGELFF. The chain carries TRBV6-1 and TRBJ2-2; TRBD2 matches at 7 bases. The CDR3 covers 13 residues. With V trimmed by 6 bases and J by 8 bases, 6 bases remained unmatched. The germline CDR1 and CDR2 sequences are MNHNS and SASEGT.

In DNA, the CDR3 is TGTGCCAGCAGCGCTGGAGGGGGCACAGATACGCAGTATTTT. Translation: CASSAGGGTDTQYF. The chain couples TRBV9 to TRBJ2-3; D is perhaps TRBD2 (6 bases). The V and J ends lost 3 bases and 1 base respectively, with 9 bases between them. This CDR3 comprises 14 residues. Looked up from germline, CDR1 is SGDLS and CDR2 is YYNGEE.

V is TRBV28 and J is TRBJ2-5, with D possibly being TRBD2 (6 bases). Germline CDR1 reads MDHEN; CDR2 reads SYDVKM. CDR3 size: 16 residues. Trimming pared 5 bases from V and 4 bases from J, leaving 20 bases between. CDR3 sequence (DNA): TGTGCCAGCAGTGCCCTAGGGACGGCGCGGGGAGAGACCCAGTACTTC. Its translation is CASSALGTARGETQYF.

This clone has only one observation. The gene calls are TRBV2 and TRBJ1-5; D unresolved. Per germline, CDR1 SNHLY and CDR2 FYNNEI. The length of the CDR3 is 13 residues. The germline V and J ends were trimmed by 8 bases and 2 bases, with 10 bases remaining between them. As DNA, the CDR3 is TGTGCCAGCGCGCGGGAAGGCAATCAGCCCCAGCATTTT. Residues: CASAREGNQPQHF.

The DNA for the CDR3 is TGTGCCTGGAGGTCGTCCTCGGGAGGGGTCTATCAGCCCCAGCATTTT. As protein: CAWRSSSGGVYQPQHF. V usage is TRBV30 and J usage is TRBJ1-5, with a possible D match to TRBD1 (5 bases). There are 16 residues in the CDR3. CDR1 and CDR2 from the germline V gene are GTSNPN and SVGIG (reference sequence). The V and J ends lost 3 bases and 5 bases respectively, with 20 bases between them.

This clone was recorded a few times. V is TRBV9 and J is TRBJ2-7; 8 nucleotides align to TRBD2. This CDR3 is 13 amino acids long. V lost 3 bases and J lost 7; bases outside the gene matches: 6. Germline V CDR1 and CDR2: SGDLS, YYNGEE. CDR3: CASSATLAGEQYF. The CDR3, as DNA: TGTGCCAGCAGCGCGACCCTAGCGGGTGAGCAGTACTTC.

The gene calls are TRBV7-6 and TRBJ2-7; D gene ambiguous. The end of the DNA aligns better with TRBJ2-5, so the J call may be wrong. Germline CDR1 SGHVS, CDR2 FNYEAQ. This CDR3 spans 13 amino acids. The CDR3 region has the DNA TGTGCCAGCAGGCTCCTCTTAGGAGAGACCCAGTACTTC. This gives the protein CASRLLLGETQYF.

The J gene is TRBJ2-3, the V gene TRBV5-1; 12 nucleotides match TRBD2. Looked up from germline, CDR1 is SGHRS and CDR2 is YFSETQ. This CDR3 contains 15 residues. The V and J ends lost 0 bases and 6 bases, in that order; junction bases with no gene match: 2. The CDR3 DNA follows: TGCGCCAGCAGCTTGGCCCTAGCGGGAGGGGATACGCAGTATTTT. Protein sequence: CASSLALAGGDTQYF.

The V gene is TRBV6-5, the J gene TRBJ2-7; perhaps TRBD1 as D (7 bases). In germline, CDR1 is MNHEY, CDR2 SVGAGI. The germline V and J ends were trimmed by 4 bases and 3 bases, with 16 bases remaining between them. This CDR3 is 15 amino acids long. CDR3 amino acids: CASSSMGGQYYEQYF. CDR3 in DNA: TGTGCCAGCAGTTCGATGGGGGGACAGTACTACGAGCAGTACTTC.

The chain is built from TRBV11-2 and TRBJ2-7, with 10 bases matching TRBD1. The germline V gene encodes CDR1 SGHAT and CDR2 FQNNGV. Trimming removed 4 bases from V and 4 bases from J; junction bases left unmatched: 1. CDR3 length: 13 residues. The CDR3 DNA is TGTGCCAGCAGCTGGGACAGGGGATACGAGCAGTACTTC. It codes for CASSWDRGYEQYF.

J is TRBJ2-1 and V is TRBV5-1; the D call may be TRBD1 or TRBD2 (6 bases each). CDR3 length equals 13 residues. Looked up from germline, CDR1 is SGHRS and CDR2 is YFSETQ. V was cut by 4 bases and J by 3 bases, with 8 bases left in between. CDR3 nucleotide sequence: TGCGCCAGCAGCGGGGGGCTCTACAATGAGCAGTTCTTC. Protein sequence: CASSGGLYNEQFF.

The V gene is TRBV6-6, the J gene TRBJ1-1; D might be TRBD1 (5 bases). Germline assignment: CDR1 MNHNY and CDR2 SVGAGI (reference sequence). The V end lost 2 bases, the J end lost 4 bases, and 8 bases lay between the germline ends. This CDR3 is 13 amino acids long. The CDR3 region is CASSYGQGTEAFF. DNA for the CDR3: TGTGCCAGCAGTTACGGGCAGGGCACTGAAGCTTTCTTT.

The CDR3 DNA is TGTGCCAGCAGCTCGCCCGTGAGTGAGCAGTTCTTC. This translates into CASSSPVSEQFF. The rearrangement links TRBV5-5 to TRBJ2-1; D gene uncertain. CDR1 and CDR2 from the germline V gene are SGHKS and YYEKEE (reference sequence). CDR3 size: 12 residues. The ends were cut back, 3 bases at V and 9 bases at J, with 10 bases in the middle.

The chain couples TRBV5-6 to TRBJ1-3; no definite D call. Germline V lookup: CDR1 SGHDT, CDR2 YYEEEE. The CDR3 totals 14 residues. Between the trimmed V and J ends, which lost 1 base and 2 bases, there was a span of 7 bases. CDR3 residues: CASSLFSAGNTIYF. As DNA, the CDR3 is TGTGCCAGCAGCTTGTTTTCTGCTGGAAACACCATATATTTT.

V usage is TRBV6-6 and J usage is TRBJ1-2, with no clear D. The CDR3 has 13 residues. V was cut by 0 bases and J by 8 bases, with 10 bases left in between. The V gene's germline CDR1 is MNHNY and CDR2 SVGAGI (reference sequence). The CDR3 nucleotides are TGTGCCAGCAGTTACTCGACCCCTTCGGGCTACACCTTC. Translation: CASSYSTPSGYTF.

The rearrangement joins TRBV18 to TRBJ1-4, with TRBD1 identical over 8 bases. Per germline, CDR1 KGHSH and CDR2 LQKENI. V shed 3 bases, J shed 9 bases, and the junction held 6 bases outside the gene matches. This CDR3 has 14 amino acids. The CDR3 is CASSPGQVDKKLFF. Written as DNA, the CDR3 is TGTGCCAGCTCACCGGGACAGGTGGATAAAAAACTGTTTTTT.

V gene TRBV28 combines with J gene TRBJ2-7, with 12 bases aligning to TRBD2. J was trimmed by 1 base and V by 4 bases; bases with no gene match: 5. This CDR3 is 16 amino acids long. Germline CDR1 reads MDHEN; CDR2 reads SYDVKM. CDR3: CASSSQGLAGSYEQYF. Written as DNA, the CDR3 is TGTGCCAGCAGTTCCCAGGGACTAGCGGGTTCCTACGAGCAGTACTTC. The whole variable domain, filled in from reference TRBV28 and TRBJ2-7, reads DVKVTQSSRYLVKRTGEKVFLECVQDMDHENMFWYRQDPGLGLRLIYFSYDVKMKEKGDIPEGYSVSREKKERFSLILESASTNQTSMYLCASSSQGLAGSYEQYFGPGTRLTVT.

The CDR3 here is CSALQGYEQYF. As DNA, the CDR3 is TGCAGTGCTCTACAGGGCTACGAGCAGTACTTC. The V and J genes are TRBV20-1 and TRBJ2-7, with a possible D match to TRBD1 (6 bases). Germline CDR1 is DFQATT and CDR2 is SNEGSKA (reference sequence). V was shortened by 5 bases and J by 3 bases, with 8 bases between the two germline ends. There are 11 residues in the CDR3.

The chain links TRBV25-1 to TRBJ2-7, with no clear D. The CDR3 is 14 amino acids. Germline values: CDR1 MGHDK, CDR2 SYGVNS. Trimming cost V 5 bases and J 0 bases, with 11 bases left between them. Here the CDR3 reads CASSYQGPSYEQYF. DNA of the CDR3: TGTGCCAGCAGTTACCAAGGCCCCTCCTACGAGCAGTACTTC.

The chain links TRBV19 to TRBJ1-2, with 10 bases aligning to TRBD1. The J segment lost 4 bases and the V segment lost 7 bases, leaving 15 bases of the junction unmatched. Germline V lookup: CDR1 LNHDA, CDR2 SQIVND (reference sequence). The length of the CDR3 is 17 residues. Here the CDR3 reads CASTSWGGQGSGYGYTF. The CDR3 nucleotides are TGTGCCAGTACCTCATGGGGGGGACAGGGGAGCGGCTATGGCTACACCTTC.

The CDR3 DNA is TGCGCCAGCAGCTTGAACCAAGAGACCCAGTACTTC. This sequence encodes CASSLNQETQYF. The chain couples TRBV5-1 to TRBJ2-5; no clear D. This CDR3 region has 12 residues. Germline CDR1 and CDR2: SGHRS and YFSETQ. The germline V and J ends were trimmed by 1 base and 0 bases, with 1 base remaining between them.

The chain has TRBV5-1 and TRBJ1-4, with D maybe TRBD1 (6 bases). Trimming shortened V by 1 base and J by 7 bases, and 17 bases separated the two germline ends. This CDR3 spans 16 amino acids. Germline assignment: CDR1 SGHRS and CDR2 YFSETQ. This chain's CDR3 is CASSLNWGADGEKLFF. The CDR3 DNA follows: TGCGCCAGCAGCTTGAACTGGGGGGCAGATGGTGAAAAACTGTTTTTT.

The chain carries TRBV7-2 and TRBJ2-7; 8 bases line up with TRBD1. This CDR3 spans 14 amino acids. CDR1 and CDR2 (germline): SGHTA, FQGNSA. J lost 6 bases, V lost 1 base, and 5 bases had no gene match. CDR3 coding DNA: TGTGCCAGCAGCTTAGGACAGGGGTTTGCCGAGCAGTACTTC. It encodes CASSLGQGFAEQYF.